The source of this TCR beta chain is a study of shared T cell receptors in the human thymus. This table comes from immunoSEQ multiplex PCR, and its TCRdb copy is limited to in-frame clones, with some not included. Seen here are about 710,000 clones, approximately 87% observed once, and the top ten hold roughly 0.0089%. The CDR3 totals 15 residues. V dropped 1 base and J dropped 4; count of bases not matched to a gene: 2. Germline CDR1 and CDR2: SEHNR and FQNEAQ (reference sequence). In addition, the sample was reused for a study of human thymus T cells. That source adds: The donor group consisted of healthy Finnish infants who were having corrective surgery for congenital heart defects. Resected material from corrective heart surgery provided the thymus tissue analysed. The authors found apparently biased V and J gene usage in thymic and blood repertoires. Among unrelated individuals, related research reported thymic repertoires that overlapped highly.

J is TRBJ2-5 and V is TRBV7-9; 11 bases align to TRBD2. The sample consisted of thymocytes. This receptor was obtained from a boy in the first two years of life with a congenital heart defect. This CDR3 reads CASSLVAGGSETQYF. The CDR3 nucleotides read TGTGCCAGCAGCTTAGTAGCGGGAGGGTCAGAGACCCAGTACTTC.